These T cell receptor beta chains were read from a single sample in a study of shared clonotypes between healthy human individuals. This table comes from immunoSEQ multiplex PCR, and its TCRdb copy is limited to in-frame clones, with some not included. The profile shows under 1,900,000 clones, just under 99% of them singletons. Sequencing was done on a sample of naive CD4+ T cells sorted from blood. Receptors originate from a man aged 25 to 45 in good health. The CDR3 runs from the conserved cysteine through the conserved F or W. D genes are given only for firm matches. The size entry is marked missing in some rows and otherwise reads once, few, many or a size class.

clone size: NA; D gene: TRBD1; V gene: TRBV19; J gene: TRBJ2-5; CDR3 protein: CASSIVWTGQETQYF; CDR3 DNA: TGTGCCAGTAGTATAGTCTGGACAGGGCAAGAGACCCAGTACTTC
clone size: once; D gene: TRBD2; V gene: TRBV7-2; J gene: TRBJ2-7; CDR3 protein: CASSLARLANYEQYF; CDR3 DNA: TGTGCCAGCAGCTTAGCAAGACTAGCAAACTACGAGCAGTACTTC
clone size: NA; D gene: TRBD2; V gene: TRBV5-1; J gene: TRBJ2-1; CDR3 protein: CASSLGGTSGRYGEQFF; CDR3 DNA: TGCGCCAGCAGCTTGGGGGGGACTAGCGGGAGATACGGTGAGCAGTTCTTC
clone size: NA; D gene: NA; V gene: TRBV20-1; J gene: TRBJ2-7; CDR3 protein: CSARDWDRETF; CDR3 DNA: TGCAGTGCTAGAGATTGGGACCGCGAAACCTTC
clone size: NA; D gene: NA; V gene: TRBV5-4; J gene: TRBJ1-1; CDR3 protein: CASSLGGTGEAFF; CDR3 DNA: TGTGCCAGCAGCTTGGGGGGAACAGGAGAAGCTTTCTTT
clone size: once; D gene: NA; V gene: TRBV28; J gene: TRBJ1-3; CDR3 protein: CASSSAGGSGNTIYF; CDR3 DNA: TGTGCCAGCAGTTCCGCTGGGGGCTCTGGAAACACCATATATTTT
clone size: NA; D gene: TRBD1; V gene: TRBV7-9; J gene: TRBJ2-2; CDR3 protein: CASTSRTGGPGELFF; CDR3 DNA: TGTGCCAGCACCTCCCGGACAGGGGGCCCCGGGGAGCTGTTTTTT
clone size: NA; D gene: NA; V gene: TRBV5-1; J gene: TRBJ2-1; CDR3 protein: CASSLGRTENEQFF; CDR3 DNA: TGCGCCAGCAGCTTGGGGAGGACGGAAAATGAGCAGTTCTTC
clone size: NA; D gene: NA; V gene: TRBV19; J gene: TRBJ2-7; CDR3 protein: CARWRSDNSYEQYF; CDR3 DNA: TGTGCCAGGTGGAGGAGCGACAACTCCTACGAGCAGTACTTC
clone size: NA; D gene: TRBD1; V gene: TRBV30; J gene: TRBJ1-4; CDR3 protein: CARGQADEKLFF; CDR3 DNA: TGTGCCCGTGGACAGGCGGATGAAAAACTGTTTTTT
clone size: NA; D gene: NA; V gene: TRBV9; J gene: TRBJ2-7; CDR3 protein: CASSADGSWDEQYF; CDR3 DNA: TGTGCCAGCAGCGCTGACGGGAGCTGGGACGAGCAGTACTTC